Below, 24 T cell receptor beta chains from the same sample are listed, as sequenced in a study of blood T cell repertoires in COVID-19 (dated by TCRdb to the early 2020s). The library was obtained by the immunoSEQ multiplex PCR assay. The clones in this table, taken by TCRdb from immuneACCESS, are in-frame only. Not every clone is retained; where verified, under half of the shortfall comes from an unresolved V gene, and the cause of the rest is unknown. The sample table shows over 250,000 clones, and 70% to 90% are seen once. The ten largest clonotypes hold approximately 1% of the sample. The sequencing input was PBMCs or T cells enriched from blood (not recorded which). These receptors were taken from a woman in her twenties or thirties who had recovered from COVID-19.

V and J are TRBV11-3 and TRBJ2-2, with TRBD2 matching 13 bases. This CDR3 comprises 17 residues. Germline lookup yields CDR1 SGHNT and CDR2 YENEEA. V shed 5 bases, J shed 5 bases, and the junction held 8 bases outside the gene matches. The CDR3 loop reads CASSQRTSGSHTGELFF. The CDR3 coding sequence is TGTGCCAGCAGCCAGAGGACTAGCGGGAGTCATACCGGGGAGCTGTTTTTT.

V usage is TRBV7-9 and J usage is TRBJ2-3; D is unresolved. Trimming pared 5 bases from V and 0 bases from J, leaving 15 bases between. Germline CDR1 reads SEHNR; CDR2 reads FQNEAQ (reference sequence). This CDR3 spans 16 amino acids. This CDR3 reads CASSTVAWASTDTQYF. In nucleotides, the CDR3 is TGTGCCAGCAGCACCGTGGCTTGGGCTAGCACAGATACGCAGTATTTT.

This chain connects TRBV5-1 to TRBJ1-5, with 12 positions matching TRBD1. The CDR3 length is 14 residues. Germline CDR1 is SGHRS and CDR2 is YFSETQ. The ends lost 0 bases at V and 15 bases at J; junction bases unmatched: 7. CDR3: CASSLEGQGASGHF. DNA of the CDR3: TGCGCCAGCAGCTTGGAGGGACAGGGGGCGTCTGGGCATTTT.

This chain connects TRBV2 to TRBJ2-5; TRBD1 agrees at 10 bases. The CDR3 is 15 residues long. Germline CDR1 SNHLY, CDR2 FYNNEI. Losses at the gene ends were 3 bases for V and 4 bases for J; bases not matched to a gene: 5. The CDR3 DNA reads TGTGCCAGCAGTGACCCCCGGACAGGGGGAGAGACCCAGTACTTC. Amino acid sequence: CASSDPRTGGETQYF.

CDR3 DNA sequence: TGCGCCAGCAGCTCCCAGCGGGGGACCTCTGGGGAGACCCAGTACTTC. This translates into CASSSQRGTSGETQYF. The chain combines TRBV5-1 with TRBJ2-5; the match to TRBD2 covers 8 bases. CDR1 and CDR2 (germline): SGHRS, YFSETQ. The CDR3 totals 16 residues. The V segment lost 3 bases and the J segment 5 bases; nucleotides outside the gene matches: 12.

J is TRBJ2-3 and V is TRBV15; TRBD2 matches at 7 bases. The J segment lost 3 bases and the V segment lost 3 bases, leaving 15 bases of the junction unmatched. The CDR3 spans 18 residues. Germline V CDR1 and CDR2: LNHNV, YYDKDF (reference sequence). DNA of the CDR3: TGTGCCACCAGCAGTCCCGCCGGGCTAGCGGAACCTACAGATACGCAGTATTTT. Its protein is CATSSPAGLAEPTDTQYF.

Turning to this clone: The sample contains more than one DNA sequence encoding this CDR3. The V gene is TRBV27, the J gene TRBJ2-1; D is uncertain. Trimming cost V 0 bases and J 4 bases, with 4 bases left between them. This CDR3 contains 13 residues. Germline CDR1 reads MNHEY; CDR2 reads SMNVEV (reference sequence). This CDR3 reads CASSLSRYNEQFF. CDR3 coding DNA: TGTGCCAGCAGTTTATCGAGGTACAATGAGCAGTTCTTC.

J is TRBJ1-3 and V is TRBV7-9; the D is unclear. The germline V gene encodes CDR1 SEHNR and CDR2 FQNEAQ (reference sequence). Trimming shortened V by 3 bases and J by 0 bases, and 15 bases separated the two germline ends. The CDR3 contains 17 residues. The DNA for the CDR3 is TGTGCCAGCAGCTTCTATCGGCAGGCGACCTCTGGAAACACCATATATTTT. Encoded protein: CASSFYRQATSGNTIYF.

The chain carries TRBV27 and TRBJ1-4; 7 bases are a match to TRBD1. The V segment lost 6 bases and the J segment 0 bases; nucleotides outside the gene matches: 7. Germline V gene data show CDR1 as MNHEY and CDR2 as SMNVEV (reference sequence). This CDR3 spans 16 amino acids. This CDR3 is CASSPGTDTTNEKLFF. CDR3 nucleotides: TGTGCCAGCAGCCCTGGGACAGACACAACTAATGAAAAACTGTTTTTT.

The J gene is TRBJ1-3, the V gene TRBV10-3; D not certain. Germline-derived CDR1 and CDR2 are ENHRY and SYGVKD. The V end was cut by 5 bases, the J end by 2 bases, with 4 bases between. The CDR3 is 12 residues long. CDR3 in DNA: TGTGCCATCAGTTCTCCTGGAAACACCATATATTTT. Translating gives CAISSPGNTIYF.

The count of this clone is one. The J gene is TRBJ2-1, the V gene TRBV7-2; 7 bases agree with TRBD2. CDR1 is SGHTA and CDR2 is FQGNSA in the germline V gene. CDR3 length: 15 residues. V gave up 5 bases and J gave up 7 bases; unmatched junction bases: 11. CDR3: CASSPQSGVRNEQFF. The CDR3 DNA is TGTGCCAGCAGCCCACAGAGCGGGGTCAGAAATGAGCAGTTCTTC.

CDR3 nucleotides: TGTGCCAGCAGCTTACTGGCTGTAGCGGGGGCCTCCTACGAGCAGTACTTC. Residues: CASSLLAVAGASYEQYF. The rearrangement links TRBV11-2 to TRBJ2-7, with 9 bases fitting TRBD2. This CDR3 has 17 residues. The germline V gene encodes CDR1 SGHAT and CDR2 FQNNGV. V dropped 2 bases and J dropped 0; count of bases not matched to a gene: 8.

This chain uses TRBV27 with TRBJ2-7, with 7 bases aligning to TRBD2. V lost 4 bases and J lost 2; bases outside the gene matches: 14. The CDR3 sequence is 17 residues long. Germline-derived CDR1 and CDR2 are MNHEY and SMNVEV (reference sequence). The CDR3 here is CASSSEVGGRSTYEQYF. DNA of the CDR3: TGTGCCAGCAGTTCCGAGGTGGGGGGGAGGTCCACCTACGAGCAGTACTTC.

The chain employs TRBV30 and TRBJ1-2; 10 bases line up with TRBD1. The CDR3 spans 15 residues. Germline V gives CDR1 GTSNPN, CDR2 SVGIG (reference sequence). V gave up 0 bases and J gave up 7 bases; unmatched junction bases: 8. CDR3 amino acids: CAWSVMDRGRSGYTF. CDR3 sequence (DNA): TGTGCCTGGAGTGTTATGGACAGGGGGAGATCTGGCTACACCTTC.

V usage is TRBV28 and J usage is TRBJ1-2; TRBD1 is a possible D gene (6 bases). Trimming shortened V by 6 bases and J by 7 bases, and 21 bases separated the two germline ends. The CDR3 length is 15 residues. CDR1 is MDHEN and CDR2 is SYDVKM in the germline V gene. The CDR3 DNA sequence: TGTGCCAGCAGCCTTGGGACACCCTACGTGGGTGGCTACACCTTC. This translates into CASSLGTPYVGGYTF.

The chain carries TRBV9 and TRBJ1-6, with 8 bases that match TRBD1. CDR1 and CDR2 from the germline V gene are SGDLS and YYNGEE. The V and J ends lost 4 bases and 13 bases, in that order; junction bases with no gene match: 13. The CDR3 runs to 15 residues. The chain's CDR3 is CASSLGGQGSSPLHF. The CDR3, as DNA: TGTGCCAGCAGCCTGGGAGGACAGGGATCTTCCCCCCTCCACTTT.

The CDR3 region has the DNA TGTGCCTGGAGTGTACTAGGCTCTGGAAACACCATATATTTT. It translates to CAWSVLGSGNTIYF. V gene TRBV30 combines with J gene TRBJ1-3; the D is unclear. From germline, CDR1 is GTSNPN and CDR2 SVGIG (reference sequence). The CDR3 length is 14 residues. V was shortened by 0 bases and J by 0 bases, with 6 bases between the two germline ends.

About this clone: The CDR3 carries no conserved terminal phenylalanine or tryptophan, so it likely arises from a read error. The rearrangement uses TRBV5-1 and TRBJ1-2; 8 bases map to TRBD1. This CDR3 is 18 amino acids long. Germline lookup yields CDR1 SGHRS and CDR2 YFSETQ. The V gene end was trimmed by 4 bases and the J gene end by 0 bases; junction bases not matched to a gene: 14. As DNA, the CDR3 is TGCGCCAGCAGCACTTCTAGGACAGGGTTAGGAGCTAACTATGGCTACACCCTC. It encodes CASSTSRTGLGANYGYTL.

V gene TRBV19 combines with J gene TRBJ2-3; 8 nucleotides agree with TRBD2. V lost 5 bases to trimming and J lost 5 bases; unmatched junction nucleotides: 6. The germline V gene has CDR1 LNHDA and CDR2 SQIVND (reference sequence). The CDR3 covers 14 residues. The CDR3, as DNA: TGTGCCAGTAGTTGGTCGGGAGGGGAAGATACGCAGTATTTT. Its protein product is CASSWSGGEDTQYF.

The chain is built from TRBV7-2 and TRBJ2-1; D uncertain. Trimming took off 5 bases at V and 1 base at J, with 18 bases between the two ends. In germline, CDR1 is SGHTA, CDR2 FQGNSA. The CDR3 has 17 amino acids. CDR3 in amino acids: CASSPHPSSGSYNEQFF. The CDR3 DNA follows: TGTGCCAGCAGCCCCCATCCGTCTAGTGGGTCCTACAATGAGCAGTTCTTC.

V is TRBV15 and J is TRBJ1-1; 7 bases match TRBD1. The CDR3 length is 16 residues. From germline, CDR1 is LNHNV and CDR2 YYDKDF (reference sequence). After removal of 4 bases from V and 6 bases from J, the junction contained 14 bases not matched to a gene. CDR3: CATSTSRPDRAPEAFF. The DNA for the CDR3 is TGTGCCACCAGCACCTCAAGACCCGACAGGGCTCCTGAAGCTTTCTTT.

The chain's CDR3 is CASSLWGRRETNTEAFF. The CDR3 DNA sequence: TGTGCCAGCAGCTTATGGGGTAGGAGGGAAACGAACACTGAAGCTTTCTTT. V is TRBV7-9 and J is TRBJ1-1; D is unresolved. The CDR3 covers 17 residues. CDR1 and CDR2 (germline): SEHNR, FQNEAQ (reference sequence). The V and J ends lost 2 bases and 1 base respectively, with 17 bases between them.

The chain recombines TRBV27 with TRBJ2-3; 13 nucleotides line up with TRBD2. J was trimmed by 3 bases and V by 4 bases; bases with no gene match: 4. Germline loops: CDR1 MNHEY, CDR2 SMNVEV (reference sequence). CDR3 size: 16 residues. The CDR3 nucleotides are TGTGCCAGCAGTTCCGGACTAGCGGGAGCGACAGATACGCAGTATTTT. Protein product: CASSSGLAGATDTQYF.

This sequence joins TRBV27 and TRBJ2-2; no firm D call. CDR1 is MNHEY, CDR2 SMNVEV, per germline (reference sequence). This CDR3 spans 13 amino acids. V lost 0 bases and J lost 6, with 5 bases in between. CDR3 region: CASSLSSPGELFF. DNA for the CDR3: TGTGCCAGCAGTTTATCTAGCCCCGGGGAGCTGTTTTTT.